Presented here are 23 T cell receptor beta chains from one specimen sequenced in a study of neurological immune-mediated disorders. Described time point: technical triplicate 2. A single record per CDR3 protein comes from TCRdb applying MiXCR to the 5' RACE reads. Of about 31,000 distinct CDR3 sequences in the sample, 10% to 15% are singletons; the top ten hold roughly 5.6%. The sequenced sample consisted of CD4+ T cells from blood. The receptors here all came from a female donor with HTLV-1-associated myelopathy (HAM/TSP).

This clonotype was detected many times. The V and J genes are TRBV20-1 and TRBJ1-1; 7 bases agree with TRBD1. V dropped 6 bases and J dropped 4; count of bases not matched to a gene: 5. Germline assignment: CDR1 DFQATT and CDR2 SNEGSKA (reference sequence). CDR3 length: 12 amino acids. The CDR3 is CSAFRGGTEAFF. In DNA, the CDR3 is TGCAGTGCCTTCAGGGGGGGCACTGAAGCTTTCTTT.

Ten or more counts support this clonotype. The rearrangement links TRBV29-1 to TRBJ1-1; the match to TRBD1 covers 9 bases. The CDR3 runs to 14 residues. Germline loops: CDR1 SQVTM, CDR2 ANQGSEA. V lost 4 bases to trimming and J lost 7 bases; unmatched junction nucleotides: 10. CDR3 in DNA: TGCAGCGTTGGGGCGGGGACAGGGCGGAATGAAGCTTTCTTT. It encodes CSVGAGTGRNEAFF.

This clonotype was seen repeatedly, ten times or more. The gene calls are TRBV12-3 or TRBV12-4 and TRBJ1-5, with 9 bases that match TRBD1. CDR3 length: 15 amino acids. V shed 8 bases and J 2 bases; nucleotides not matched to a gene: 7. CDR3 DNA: TGTGCCAGCCGCGGGACAGGGAAAGGCAATCAGCCCCAGCATTTT. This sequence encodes CASRGTGKGNQPQHF.

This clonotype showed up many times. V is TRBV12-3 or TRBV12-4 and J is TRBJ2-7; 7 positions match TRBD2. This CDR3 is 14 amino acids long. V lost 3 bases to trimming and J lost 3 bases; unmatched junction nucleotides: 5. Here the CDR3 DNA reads TGTGCCAGCAGTTTCAGGGAGGGGAACTACGAGCAGTACTTC. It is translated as CASSFREGNYEQYF.

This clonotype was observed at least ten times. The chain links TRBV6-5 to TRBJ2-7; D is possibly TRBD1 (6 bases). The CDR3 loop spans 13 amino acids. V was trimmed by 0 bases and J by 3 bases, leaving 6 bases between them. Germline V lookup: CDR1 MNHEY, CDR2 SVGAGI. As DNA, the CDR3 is TGTGCCAGCAGTTACTCGGACAGCTACGAGCAGTACTTC. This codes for CASSYSDSYEQYF.

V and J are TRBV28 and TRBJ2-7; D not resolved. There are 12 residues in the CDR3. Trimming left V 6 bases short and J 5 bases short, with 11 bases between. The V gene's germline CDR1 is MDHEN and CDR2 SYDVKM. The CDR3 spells CASRPATDEQYF. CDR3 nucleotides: TGTGCCAGCAGACCTGCCACGGACGAGCAGTACTTC.

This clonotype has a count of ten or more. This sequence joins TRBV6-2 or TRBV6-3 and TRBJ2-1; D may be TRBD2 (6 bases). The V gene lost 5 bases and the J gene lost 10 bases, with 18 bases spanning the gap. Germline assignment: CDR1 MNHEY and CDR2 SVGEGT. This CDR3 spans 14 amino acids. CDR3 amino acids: CASSPLGGAGEQFF. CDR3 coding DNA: TGTGCCAGCAGTCCCCTTGGCGGGGCCGGGGAGCAGTTCTTC.

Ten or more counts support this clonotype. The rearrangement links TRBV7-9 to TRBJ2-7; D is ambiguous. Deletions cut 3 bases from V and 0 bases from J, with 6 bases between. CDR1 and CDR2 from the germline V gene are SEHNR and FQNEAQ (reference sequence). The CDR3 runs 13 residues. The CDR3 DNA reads TGTGCCAGCAGCTTTGACGCCTCCTACGAGCAGTACTTC. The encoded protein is CASSFDASYEQYF. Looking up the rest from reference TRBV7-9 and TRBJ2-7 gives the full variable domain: DTGVSQNPRHKITKRGQNVTFRCDPISEHNRLYWYRQTLGQGPEFLTYFQNEAQLEKSRLLSDRFSAERPKGSFSTLEIQRTEQGDSAMYLCASSFDASYEQYFGPGTRLTVT.

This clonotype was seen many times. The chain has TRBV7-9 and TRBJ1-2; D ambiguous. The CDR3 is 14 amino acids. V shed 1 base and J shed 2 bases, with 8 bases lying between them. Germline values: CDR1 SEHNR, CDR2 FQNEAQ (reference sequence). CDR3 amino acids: CASSLDKGNYGYTF. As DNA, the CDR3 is TGTGCCAGCAGCTTAGATAAGGGCAACTATGGCTACACCTTC.

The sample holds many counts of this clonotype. CDR3 nucleotide sequence: TGTGCCAGCAGTTACTCGAGATCCCAGGGGGGAGGCTACACCTTC. It codes for CASSYSRSQGGGYTF. The chain is built from TRBV6-5 and TRBJ1-2; 7 positions match TRBD1. CDR1 is MNHEY, CDR2 SVGAGI, per germline. The CDR3 sequence is 15 residues long. Trimming removed 0 bases from V and 8 bases from J; junction bases left unmatched: 9.

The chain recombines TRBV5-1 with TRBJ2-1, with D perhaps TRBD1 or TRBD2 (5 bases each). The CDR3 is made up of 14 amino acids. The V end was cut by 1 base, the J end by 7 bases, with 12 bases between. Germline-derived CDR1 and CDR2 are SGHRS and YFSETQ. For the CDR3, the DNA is TGCGCCAGCAGCTTGTCCTGGGGGTTTAATGAGCAGTTCTTC. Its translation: CASSLSWGFNEQFF.

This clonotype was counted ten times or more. CDR3 amino acids: CASSVRLAGGSNEQFF. The DNA for the CDR3 is TGTGCCAGCAGCGTACGACTAGCGGGGGGGAGTAATGAGCAGTTCTTC. The chain carries TRBV9 and TRBJ2-1, with 14 bases matching TRBD2. CDR1 is SGDLS and CDR2 is YYNGEE in the germline V gene. This CDR3 comprises 16 residues. V trimming: 1 base; J trimming: 7 bases; junction bases outside the gene matches: 4.

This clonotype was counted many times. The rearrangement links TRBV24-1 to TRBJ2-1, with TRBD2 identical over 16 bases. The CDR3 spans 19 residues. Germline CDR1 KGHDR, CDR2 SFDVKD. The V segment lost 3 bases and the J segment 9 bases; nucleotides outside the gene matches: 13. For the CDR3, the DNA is TGTGCCACCAGTGATGATGGGACTAGCGGGGGGGGTTCGGTCGTTGAGCAGTTCTTC. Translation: CATSDDGTSGGGSVVEQFF.

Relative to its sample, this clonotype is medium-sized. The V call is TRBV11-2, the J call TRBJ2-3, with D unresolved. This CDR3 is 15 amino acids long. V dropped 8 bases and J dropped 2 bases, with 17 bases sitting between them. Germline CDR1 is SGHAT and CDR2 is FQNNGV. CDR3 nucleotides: TGTGCCAGCGCCCAACTTGTAACGGACACAGATACGCAGTATTTT. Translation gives CASAQLVTDTDTQYF.

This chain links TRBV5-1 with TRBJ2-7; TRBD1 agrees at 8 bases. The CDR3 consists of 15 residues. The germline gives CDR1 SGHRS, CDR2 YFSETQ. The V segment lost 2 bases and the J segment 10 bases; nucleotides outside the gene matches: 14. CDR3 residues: CASSLEGQGSGDQYF. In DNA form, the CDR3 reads TGCGCCAGCAGCTTAGAAGGACAGGGTTCGGGGGATCAGTACTTC.

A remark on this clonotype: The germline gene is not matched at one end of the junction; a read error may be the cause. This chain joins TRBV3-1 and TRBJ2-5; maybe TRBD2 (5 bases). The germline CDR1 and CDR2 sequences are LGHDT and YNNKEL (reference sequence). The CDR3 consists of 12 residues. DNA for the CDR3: TGTGTCAGCAGCCGGCCCCGGGATACCCAGTACTTC. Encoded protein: CVSSRPRDTQYF.

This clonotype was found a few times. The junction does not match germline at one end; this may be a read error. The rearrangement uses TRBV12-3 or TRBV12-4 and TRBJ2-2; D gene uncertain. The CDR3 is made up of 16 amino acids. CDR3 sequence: CTSSLGRSANTGELFF. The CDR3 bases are TGTACCAGCAGTTTAGGGCGGTCAGCGAACACCGGGGAGCTGTTTTTT.

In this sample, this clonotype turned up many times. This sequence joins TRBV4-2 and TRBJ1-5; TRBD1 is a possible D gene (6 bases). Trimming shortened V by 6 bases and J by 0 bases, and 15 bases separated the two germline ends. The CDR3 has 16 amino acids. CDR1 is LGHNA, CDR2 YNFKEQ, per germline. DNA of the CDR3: TGTGCCAGCAGTGATGGGGGACAACATAGCAATCAGCCCCAGCATTTT. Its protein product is CASSDGGQHSNQPQHF.

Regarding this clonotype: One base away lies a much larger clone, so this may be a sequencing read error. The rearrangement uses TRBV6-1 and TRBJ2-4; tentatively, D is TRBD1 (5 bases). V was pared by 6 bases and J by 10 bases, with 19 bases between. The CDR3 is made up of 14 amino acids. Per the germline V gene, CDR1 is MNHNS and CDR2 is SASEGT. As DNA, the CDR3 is TGTGCCAGCAGCCCCAGCTCCAGGACAATGATTCAGTACTTC. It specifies CASSPSSRTMIQYF.

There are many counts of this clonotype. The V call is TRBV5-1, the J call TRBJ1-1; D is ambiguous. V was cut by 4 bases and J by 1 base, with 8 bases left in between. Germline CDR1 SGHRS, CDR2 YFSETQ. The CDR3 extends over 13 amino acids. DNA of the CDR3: TGCGCCAGCAGCCTACAGCGGAACACTGAAGCTTTCTTT. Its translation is CASSLQRNTEAFF.

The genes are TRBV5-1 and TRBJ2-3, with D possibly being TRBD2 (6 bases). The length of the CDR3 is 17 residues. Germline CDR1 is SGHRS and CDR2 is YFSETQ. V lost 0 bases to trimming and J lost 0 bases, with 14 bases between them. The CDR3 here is CASSLAGGGMSTDTQYF. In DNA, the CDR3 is TGCGCCAGCAGCTTGGCCGGAGGAGGGATGAGCACAGATACGCAGTATTTT.

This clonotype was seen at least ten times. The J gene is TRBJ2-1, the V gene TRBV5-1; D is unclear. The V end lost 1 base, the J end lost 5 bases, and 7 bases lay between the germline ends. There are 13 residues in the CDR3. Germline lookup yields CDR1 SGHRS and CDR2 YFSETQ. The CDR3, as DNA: TGCGCCAGCAGCTTGAGTACTAACAATGAGCAGTTCTTC. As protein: CASSLSTNNEQFF.

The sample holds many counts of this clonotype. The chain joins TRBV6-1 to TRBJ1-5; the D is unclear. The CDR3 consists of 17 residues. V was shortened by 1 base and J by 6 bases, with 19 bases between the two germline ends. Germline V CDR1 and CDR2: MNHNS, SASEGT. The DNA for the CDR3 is TGTGCCAGCAGTGAAGGGGTGGGCGGAGGAATGGTTCAGCCCCAGCATTTT. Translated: CASSEGVGGGMVQPQHF.